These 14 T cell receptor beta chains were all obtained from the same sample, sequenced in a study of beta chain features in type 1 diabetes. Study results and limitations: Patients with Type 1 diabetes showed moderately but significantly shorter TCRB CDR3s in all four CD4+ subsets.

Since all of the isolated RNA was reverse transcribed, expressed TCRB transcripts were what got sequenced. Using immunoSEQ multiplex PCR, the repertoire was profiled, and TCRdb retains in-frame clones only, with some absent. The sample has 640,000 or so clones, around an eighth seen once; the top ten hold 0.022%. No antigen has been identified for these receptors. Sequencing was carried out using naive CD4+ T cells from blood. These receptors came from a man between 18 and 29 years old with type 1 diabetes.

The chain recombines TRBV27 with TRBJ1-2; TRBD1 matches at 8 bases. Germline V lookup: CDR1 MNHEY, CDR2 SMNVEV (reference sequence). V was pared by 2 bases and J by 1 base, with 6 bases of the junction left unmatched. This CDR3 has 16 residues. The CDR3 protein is CASSLGVGQGNYGYTF. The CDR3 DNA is TGTGCCAGCAGTTTAGGGGTCGGACAGGGTAACTATGGCTACACCTTC.

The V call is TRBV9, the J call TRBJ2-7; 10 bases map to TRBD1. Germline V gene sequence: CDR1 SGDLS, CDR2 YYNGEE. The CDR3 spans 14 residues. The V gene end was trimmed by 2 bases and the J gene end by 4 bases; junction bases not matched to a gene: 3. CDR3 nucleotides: TGTGCCAGCAGCGTCAGACAGGGGGCTTACGAGCAGTACTTC. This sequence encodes CASSVRQGAYEQYF.

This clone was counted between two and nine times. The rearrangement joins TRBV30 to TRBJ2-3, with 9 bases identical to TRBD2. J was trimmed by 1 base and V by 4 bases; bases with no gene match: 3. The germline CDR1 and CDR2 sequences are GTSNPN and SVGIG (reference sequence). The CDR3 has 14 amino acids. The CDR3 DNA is TGTGCCTGGATTTCTAGCGGGGGCACAGATACGCAGTATTTT. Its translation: CAWISSGGTDTQYF.

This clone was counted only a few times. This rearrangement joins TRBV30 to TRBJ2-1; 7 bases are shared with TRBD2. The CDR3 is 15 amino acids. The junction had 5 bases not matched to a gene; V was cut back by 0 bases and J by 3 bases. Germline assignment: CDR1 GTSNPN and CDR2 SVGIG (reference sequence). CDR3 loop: CAWSVAGSFYNEQFF. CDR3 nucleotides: TGTGCCTGGAGTGTAGCGGGGTCGTTCTACAATGAGCAGTTCTTC. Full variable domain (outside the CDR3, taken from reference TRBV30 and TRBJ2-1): SQTIHQWPATLVQPVGSPLSLECTVEGTSNPNLYWYRQAAGRGLQLLFYSVGIGQISSEVPQNLSASRPQDRQFILSSKKLLLSDSGFYLCAWSVAGSFYNEQFFGPGTRLTVL.

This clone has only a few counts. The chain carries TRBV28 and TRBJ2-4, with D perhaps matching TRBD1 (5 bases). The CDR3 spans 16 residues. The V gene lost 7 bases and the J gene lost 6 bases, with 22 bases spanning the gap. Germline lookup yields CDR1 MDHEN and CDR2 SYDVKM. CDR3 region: CASTLTLGDSGNIQYF. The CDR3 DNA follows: TGTGCCAGCACCCTTACCCTAGGGGATTCCGGAAACATTCAGTACTTC.

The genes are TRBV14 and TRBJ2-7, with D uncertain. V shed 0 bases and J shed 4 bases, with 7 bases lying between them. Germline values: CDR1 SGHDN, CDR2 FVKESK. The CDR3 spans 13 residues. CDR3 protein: CASSQDHGYEQYF. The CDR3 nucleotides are TGTGCCAGCAGCCAAGATCATGGGTACGAGCAGTACTTC.

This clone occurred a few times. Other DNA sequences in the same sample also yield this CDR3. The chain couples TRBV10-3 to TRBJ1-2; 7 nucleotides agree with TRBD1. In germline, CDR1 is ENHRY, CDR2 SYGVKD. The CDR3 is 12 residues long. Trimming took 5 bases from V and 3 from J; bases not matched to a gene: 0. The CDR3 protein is CAISQGDYGYTF. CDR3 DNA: TGTGCCATCAGTCAGGGGGACTATGGCTACACCTTC.

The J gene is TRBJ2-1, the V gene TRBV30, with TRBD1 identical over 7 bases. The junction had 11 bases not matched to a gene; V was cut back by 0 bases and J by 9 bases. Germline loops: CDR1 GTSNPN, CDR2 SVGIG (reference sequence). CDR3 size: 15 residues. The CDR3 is CAWSVKTGVPGEQFF. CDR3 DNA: TGTGCCTGGAGTGTTAAAACAGGGGTTCCCGGTGAGCAGTTCTTC.

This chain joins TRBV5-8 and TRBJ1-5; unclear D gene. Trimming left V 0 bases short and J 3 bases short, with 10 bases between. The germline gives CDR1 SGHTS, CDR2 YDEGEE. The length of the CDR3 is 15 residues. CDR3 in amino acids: CASSLGGSNNQPQHF. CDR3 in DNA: TGTGCCAGCAGCTTGGGTGGCAGCAACAATCAGCCCCAGCATTTT.

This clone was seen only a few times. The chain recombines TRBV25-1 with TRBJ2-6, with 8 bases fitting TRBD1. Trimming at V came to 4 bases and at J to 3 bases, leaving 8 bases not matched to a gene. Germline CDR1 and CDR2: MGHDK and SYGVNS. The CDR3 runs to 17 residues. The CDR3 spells CASSVVTGVDGANVLTF. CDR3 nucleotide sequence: TGTGCCAGCAGTGTTGTGACAGGGGTTGATGGGGCCAACGTCCTGACTTTC.

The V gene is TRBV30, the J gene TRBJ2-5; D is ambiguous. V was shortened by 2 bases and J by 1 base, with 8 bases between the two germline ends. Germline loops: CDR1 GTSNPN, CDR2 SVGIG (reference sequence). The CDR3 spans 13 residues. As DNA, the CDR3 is TGTGCCTGGAGTCTCCGGGCCCAAGAGACCCAGTACTTC. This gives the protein CAWSLRAQETQYF.

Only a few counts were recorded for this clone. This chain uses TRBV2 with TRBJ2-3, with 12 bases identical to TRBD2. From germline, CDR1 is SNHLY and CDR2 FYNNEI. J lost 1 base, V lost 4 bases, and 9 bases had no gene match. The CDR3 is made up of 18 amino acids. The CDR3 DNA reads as TGTGCCAGCAGTGCCATCGGGGGACTAGCGGGCCGCACAGATACGCAGTATTTT. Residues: CASSAIGGLAGRTDTQYF. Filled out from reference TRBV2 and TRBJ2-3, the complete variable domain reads EPEVTQTPSHQVTQMGQEVILRCVPISNHLYFYWYRQILGQKVEFLVSFYNNEISEKSEIFDDQFSVERPDGSNFTLKIRSTKLEDSAMYFCASSAIGGLAGRTDTQYFGPGTRLTVL.

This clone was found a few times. As DNA, the CDR3 is TGCAGCGTCTCGGACAGGGGTCGGGATCAGCCCCAGCATTTT. Its protein is CSVSDRGRDQPQHF. The rearrangement uses TRBV29-1 and TRBJ1-5; 9 bases align to TRBD1. From germline, CDR1 is SQVTM and CDR2 ANQGSEA. The CDR3 has 14 amino acids. With 6 bases clipped from V and 5 bases from J, the junction kept 8 bases outside the gene matches.

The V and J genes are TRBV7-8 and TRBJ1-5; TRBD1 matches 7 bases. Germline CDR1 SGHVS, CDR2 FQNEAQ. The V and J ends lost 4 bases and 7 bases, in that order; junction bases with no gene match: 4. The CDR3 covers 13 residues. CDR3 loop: CASSYQGDQPQHF. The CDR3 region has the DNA TGTGCCAGCAGCTATCAGGGGGACCAGCCCCAGCATTTT. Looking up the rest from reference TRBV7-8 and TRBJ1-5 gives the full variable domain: GAGVSQSPRYKVAKRGQDVALRCDPISGHVSLFWYQQALGQGPEFLTYFQNEAQLDKSGLPSDRFFAERPEGSVSTLKIQRTQQEDSAVYLCASSYQGDQPQHFGDGTRLSIL.